Each of the 20 T cell receptor beta chains below was sequenced from the same sample in a study of CD8 T cells in Susac syndrome. The authors reverse transcribed roughly 0.5 to 1 ug RNA with random hexamers. TCRdb re-analysed the immunoSEQ multiplex PCR reads in MiXCR, keeping a single row per CDR3 protein. The sample carries 200,000 to 250,000 distinct CDR3 sequences, 85% to 95% recorded once. The sample taken for sequencing was CD4+ T cells from PBMCs. These receptor sequences come from a human donor with multiple sclerosis.

V is TRBV19 and J is TRBJ1-1; 7 nucleotides match TRBD1. The germline gives CDR1 LNHDA, CDR2 SQIVND (reference sequence). V lost 5 bases, J lost 7 bases, and 10 bases stayed unmatched. This CDR3 has 14 residues. DNA of the CDR3: TGTGCCAGTAGTCGAAGACAGGGTTCGATTGAAGCTTTCTTT. Translated: CASSRRQGSIEAFF. Based on the CDR3 plus reference TRBV19 and TRBJ1-1, the full variable domain is DGGITQSPKYLFRKEGQNVTLSCEQNLNHDAMYWYRQDPGQGLRLIYYSQIVNDFQKGDIAEGYSVSREKKESFPLTVTSAQKNPTAFYLCASSRRQGSIEAFFGQGTRLTVV.

The V and J genes are TRBV6-5 and TRBJ1-2; D may be TRBD1 (6 bases). This CDR3 comprises 12 residues. V lost 1 base and J lost 14, with 14 bases in between. Germline lookup yields CDR1 MNHEY and CDR2 SVGAGI. The CDR3: CASSYFGGSQTF. In DNA form, the CDR3 reads TGTGCCAGCAGTTACTTCGGGGGCAGTCAAACCTTC.

The V gene is TRBV11-1, the J gene TRBJ2-7; 9 bases fit TRBD1. Trimming took 4 bases from V and 4 from J; bases not matched to a gene: 2. Germline V gene lookup returns CDR1 SGHAT and CDR2 FQDESV (reference sequence). This CDR3 is 13 amino acids long. The CDR3 DNA follows: TGTGCCAGCAGCTGGGACAGGGCTTACGAGCAGTACTTC. Residues: CASSWDRAYEQYF.

The gene calls are TRBV20-1 and TRBJ1-1, with D unclear. Germline V lookup: CDR1 DFQATT, CDR2 SNEGSKA (reference sequence). V dropped 2 bases and J dropped 7 bases, with 11 bases sitting between them. This CDR3 spans 12 amino acids. This chain's CDR3 is CSARLDGGEAFF. DNA for the CDR3: TGCAGTGCTAGATTGGACGGTGGTGAAGCTTTCTTT.

CDR3 region: CASSASTGTDGYTF. The CDR3 coding sequence is TGTGCCAGCAGCGCATCCACCGGGACAGATGGCTACACCTTC. The rearrangement links TRBV7-9 to TRBJ1-2, with TRBD1 identical over 7 bases. V was clipped by 5 bases and J by 6 bases; unmatched bases: 9. The CDR3 is 14 amino acids. Germline V gives CDR1 SEHNR, CDR2 FQNEAQ (reference sequence).

This clonotype was observed once. This rearrangement joins TRBV2 to TRBJ2-7; the D call may be TRBD1 or TRBD2 (5 bases each). With 6 bases removed from V and 3 bases from J, the gap between germline ends came to 12 bases. The CDR3 is 13 residues long. The V gene's germline CDR1 is SNHLY and CDR2 FYNNEI. This CDR3 reads CASRRDGYYEQYV. The CDR3 DNA follows: TGTGCCAGCAGGAGGGACGGTTACTACGAGCAGTACGTC.

The chain uses TRBV3-1 and TRBJ2-7, with 12 bases aligning to TRBD2. The junction had 4 bases not matched to a gene; V was cut back by 4 bases and J by 6 bases. The CDR3 is 14 amino acids. CDR1 is LGHDT, CDR2 YNNKEL, per germline (reference sequence). DNA for the CDR3: TGTGCCAGCAGCCCTAGCGGGGGGGCGTCCGAGCAGTACGTC. Its translation is CASSPSGGASEQYV.

The chain recombines TRBV2 with TRBJ2-2; 9 bases are shared with TRBD1. Germline CDR1 is SNHLY and CDR2 is FYNNEI. The CDR3 covers 15 residues. Trimming at V came to 4 bases and at J to 6 bases, leaving 6 bases not matched to a gene. The CDR3 DNA is TGTGCCAGCAGTGTCCGGGACAGGGCGGCCGGGGAGCTGTTTTTT. This encodes CASSVRDRAAGELFF.

V gene TRBV29-1 combines with J gene TRBJ1-1; 11 positions agree with TRBD1. After removal of 6 bases from V and 6 bases from J, the junction contained 6 bases not matched to a gene. From germline, CDR1 is SQVTM and CDR2 ANQGSEA. The CDR3 consists of 13 residues. In DNA, the CDR3 is TGCAGCGTCACTGGGACAGGGGGGTCTGAAGCTTTCTTT. Translated, it gives CSVTGTGGSEAFF.

This rearrangement joins TRBV20-1 to TRBJ1-4; D is unclear. With 6 bases removed from V and 0 bases from J, the gap between germline ends came to 8 bases. Germline V gene lookup returns CDR1 DFQATT and CDR2 SNEGSKA (reference sequence). The CDR3 covers 13 residues. CDR3 nucleotides: TGCAGTGCCCGACGGGCAACTAATGAAAAACTGTTTTTT. Protein sequence: CSARRATNEKLFF.

This chain connects TRBV5-1 to TRBJ2-3, with D unclear. The germline gives CDR1 SGHRS, CDR2 YFSETQ. The CDR3 has 13 residues. Deletions cut 0 bases from V and 8 bases from J, with 10 bases between. CDR3: CASSLESVSTQYF. The CDR3 nucleotides read TGCGCCAGCAGCTTGGAATCGGTGTCTACGCAGTATTTT.

The gene calls are TRBV19 and TRBJ1-5; no definite D call. Per germline, CDR1 LNHDA and CDR2 SQIVND (reference sequence). The CDR3 loop spans 14 amino acids. Trimming removed 2 bases at V and 7 bases at J, with 12 bases between. This CDR3 is CASSIQQAGQPQHF. CDR3 sequence (DNA): TGTGCCAGTAGTATACAGCAGGCCGGGCAGCCCCAGCATTTT.

The genes are TRBV7-3 and TRBJ2-2, with unresolved D. Trimming left V 3 bases short and J 4 bases short, with 6 bases between. The CDR3 is made up of 13 amino acids. CDR1 is SGHTA, CDR2 FQGTGA, per germline. CDR3: CASSFRRTGELFF. Here the CDR3 DNA reads TGTGCCAGCAGCTTCCGTCGCACCGGGGAGCTGTTTTTT.

This clonotype appeared a single time. The chain joins TRBV20-1 to TRBJ2-7; no firm D call. Germline assignment: CDR1 DFQATT and CDR2 SNEGSKA (reference sequence). The CDR3 is 12 residues long. Trimming stripped 3 bases from V and 2 bases from J, with 8 bases between. DNA for the CDR3: TGCAGTGCTAGTGGCTACCCCTACGAGCAGTACTTC. Its translation is CSASGYPYEQYF.

The chain combines TRBV12-3 or TRBV12-4 with TRBJ2-2, with D tentatively TRBD2 (6 bases). With 6 bases removed from V and 4 bases from J, the gap between germline ends came to 6 bases. The CDR3 has 12 residues. CDR3 region: CASRTSTGELFF. The CDR3 coding sequence is TGTGCCAGCAGGACTAGCACCGGGGAGCTGTTTTTT.

The chain combines TRBV28 with TRBJ2-7, with D perhaps matching TRBD1 (6 bases). The length of the CDR3 is 13 residues. The V and J ends lost 2 bases and 3 bases respectively, with 8 bases between them. CDR1 MDHEN and CDR2 SYDVKM come from the germline V gene. CDR3 region: CASSLIGGYEQYV. The CDR3, as DNA: TGTGCCAGCAGTTTAATAGGGGGCTACGAGCAGTACGTC.

The chain combines TRBV3-1 with TRBJ2-1; D might be TRBD1 or TRBD2, each matching 6 bases. CDR3 length: 13 residues. The germline V gene has CDR1 LGHDT and CDR2 YNNKEL (reference sequence). The germline V and J ends were trimmed by 2 bases and 13 bases, with 15 bases remaining between them. The CDR3 coding sequence is TGTGCCAGCAGCCAAACGGAGGGGGTTGGCCAGTTCTTC. Translating gives CASSQTEGVGQFF.

The V gene is TRBV3-1, the J gene TRBJ2-3; 13 bases are shared with TRBD2. This CDR3 is 18 amino acids long. J was trimmed by 2 bases and V by 0 bases; bases with no gene match: 5. Germline assignment: CDR1 LGHDT and CDR2 YNNKEL (reference sequence). CDR3 DNA sequence: TGTGCCAGCAGCCAAGATACAGGACTAGCGGGGGCCACAGATACGCAGTATTTT. The encoded protein is CASSQDTGLAGATDTQYF.

The chain carries TRBV13 and TRBJ1-2; TRBD1 might be the D (6 bases). The CDR3 is made up of 12 amino acids. V was shortened by 2 bases and J by 6 bases, with 7 bases between the two germline ends. Germline values: CDR1 PRHDT, CDR2 FYEKMQ (reference sequence). The CDR3 reads CASSLSGDGYTF. DNA of the CDR3: TGTGCCAGCAGCTTATCAGGGGATGGCTACACCTTC.

The chain recombines TRBV30 with TRBJ1-6; D gene ambiguous. With 3 bases removed from V and 11 bases from J, the gap between germline ends came to 14 bases. CDR3 size: 13 residues. Germline assignment: CDR1 GTSNPN and CDR2 SVGIG (reference sequence). The CDR3 reads CAWRARGMPPLHF. Here the CDR3 DNA reads TGTGCCTGGAGAGCTCGCGGGATGCCACCCCTCCACTTT.